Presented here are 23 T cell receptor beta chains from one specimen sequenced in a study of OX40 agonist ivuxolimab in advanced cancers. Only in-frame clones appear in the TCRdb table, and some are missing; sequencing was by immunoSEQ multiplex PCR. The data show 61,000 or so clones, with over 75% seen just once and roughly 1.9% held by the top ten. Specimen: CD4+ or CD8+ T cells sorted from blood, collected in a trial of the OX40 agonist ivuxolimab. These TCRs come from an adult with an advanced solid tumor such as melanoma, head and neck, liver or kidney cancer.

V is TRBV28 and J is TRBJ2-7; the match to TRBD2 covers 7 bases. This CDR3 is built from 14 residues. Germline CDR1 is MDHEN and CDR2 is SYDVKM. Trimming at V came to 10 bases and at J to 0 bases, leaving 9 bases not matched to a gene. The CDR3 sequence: CATIRGGVSYEQYF. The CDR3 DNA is TGTGCCACCATACGGGGAGGGGTCTCCTACGAGCAGTACTTC.

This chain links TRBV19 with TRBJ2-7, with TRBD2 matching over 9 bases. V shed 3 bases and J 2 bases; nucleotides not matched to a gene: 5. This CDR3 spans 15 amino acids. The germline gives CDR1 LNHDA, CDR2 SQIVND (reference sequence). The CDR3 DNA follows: TGTGCCAGTAGTATTGGGCTAGCGGGACCCTACGAGCAGTACTTC. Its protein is CASSIGLAGPYEQYF.

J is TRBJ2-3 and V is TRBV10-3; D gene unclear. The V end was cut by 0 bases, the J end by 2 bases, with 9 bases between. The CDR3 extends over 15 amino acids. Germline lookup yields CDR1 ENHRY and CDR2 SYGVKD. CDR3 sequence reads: CAISESRGATDTQYF. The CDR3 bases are TGTGCCATCAGTGAGTCGAGAGGAGCCACAGATACGCAGTATTTT.

The CDR3 is CASGYTPGQSNSPLHF. CDR3 in DNA: TGTGCCAGCGGGTACACACCGGGACAGAGTAATTCACCCCTCCACTTT. V usage is TRBV27 and J usage is TRBJ1-6, with TRBD1 identical over 7 bases. Germline CDR1 MNHEY, CDR2 SMNVEV (reference sequence). This CDR3 contains 16 residues. Losses at the gene ends were 8 bases for V and 6 bases for J; bases not matched to a gene: 13.

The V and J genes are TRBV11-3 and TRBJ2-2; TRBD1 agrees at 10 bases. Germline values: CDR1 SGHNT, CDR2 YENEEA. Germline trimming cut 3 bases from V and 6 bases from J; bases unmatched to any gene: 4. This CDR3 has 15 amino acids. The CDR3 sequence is CASSLGQGRSGELFF. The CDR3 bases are TGTGCCAGCAGCTTGGGACAGGGGCGGTCCGGGGAGCTGTTTTTT. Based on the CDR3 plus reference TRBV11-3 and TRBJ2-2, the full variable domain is EAGVVQSPRYKIIEKKQPVAFWCNPISGHNTLYWYLQNLGQGPELLIRYENEEAVDDSQLPKDRFSAERLKGVDSTLKIQPAELGDSAVYLCASSLGQGRSGELFFGEGSRLTVL.

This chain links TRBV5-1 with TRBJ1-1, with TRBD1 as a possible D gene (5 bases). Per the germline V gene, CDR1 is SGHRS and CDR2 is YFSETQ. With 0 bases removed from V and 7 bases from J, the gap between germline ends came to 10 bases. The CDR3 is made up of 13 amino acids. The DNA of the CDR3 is TGCGCCAGCAGCTTGGAGGGCAGGGATGAAGCTTTCTTT. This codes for CASSLEGRDEAFF.

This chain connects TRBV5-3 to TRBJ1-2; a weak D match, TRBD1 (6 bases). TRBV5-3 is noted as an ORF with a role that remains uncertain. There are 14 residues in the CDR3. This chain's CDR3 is CATTQGTTNYGYTF. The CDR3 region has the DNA TGTGCGACGACACAGGGTACCACTAACTATGGCTACACCTTC.

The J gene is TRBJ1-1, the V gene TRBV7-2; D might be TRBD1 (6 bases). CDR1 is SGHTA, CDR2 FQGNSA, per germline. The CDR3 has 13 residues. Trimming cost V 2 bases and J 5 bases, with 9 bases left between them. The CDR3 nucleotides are TGTGCCAGCAGCTTAAATAGGGGGACTGAAGCTTTCTTT. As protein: CASSLNRGTEAFF.

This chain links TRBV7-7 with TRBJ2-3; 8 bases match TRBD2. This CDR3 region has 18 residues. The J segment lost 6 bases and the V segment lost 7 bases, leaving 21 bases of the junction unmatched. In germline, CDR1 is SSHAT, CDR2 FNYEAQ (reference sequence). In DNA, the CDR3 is TGTGCCAGCAACCCTTCCGTGGAAACGGGGGGGCCGTGGGATACGCAGTATTTT. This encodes CASNPSVETGGPWDTQYF.

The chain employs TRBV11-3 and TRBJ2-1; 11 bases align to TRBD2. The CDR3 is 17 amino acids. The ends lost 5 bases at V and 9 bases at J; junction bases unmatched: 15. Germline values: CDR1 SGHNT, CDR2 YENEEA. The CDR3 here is CASSDGLAGGPEVEQFF. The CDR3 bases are TGTGCCAGCAGCGACGGATTAGCGGGAGGGCCGGAGGTTGAGCAGTTCTTC.

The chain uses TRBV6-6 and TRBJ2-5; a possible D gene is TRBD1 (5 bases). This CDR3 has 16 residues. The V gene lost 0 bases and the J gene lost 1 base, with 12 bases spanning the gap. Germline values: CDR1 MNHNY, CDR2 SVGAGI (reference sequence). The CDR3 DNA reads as TGTGCCAGCAGTTACTCCCCGACAGAAATCCAAGAGACCCAGTACTTC. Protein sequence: CASSYSPTEIQETQYF.

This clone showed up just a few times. The CDR3 DNA is TGTGCCATCAGTGAAGTAGTACAGGGAAAGTTCGGGGAGACCCAGTACTTC. Translation gives CAISEVVQGKFGETQYF. The chain has TRBV10-3 and TRBJ2-5, with D possibly TRBD1 on 6 matching bases. Germline lookup yields CDR1 ENHRY and CDR2 SYGVKD. This CDR3 spans 17 amino acids. Trimming left V 3 bases short and J 5 bases short, with 22 bases between.

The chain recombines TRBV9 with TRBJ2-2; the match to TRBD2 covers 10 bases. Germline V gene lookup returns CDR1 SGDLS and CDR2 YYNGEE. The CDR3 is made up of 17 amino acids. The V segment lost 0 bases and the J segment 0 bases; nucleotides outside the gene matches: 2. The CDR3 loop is CASSVGTSGSNTGELFF. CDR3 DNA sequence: TGTGCCAGCAGCGTAGGGACTAGCGGCTCGAACACCGGGGAGCTGTTTTTT.

This CDR3 is CASSNWLAANNEQFF. The CDR3 nucleotides read TGTGCCAGTAGTAATTGGCTAGCAGCAAACAATGAGCAGTTCTTC. The chain employs TRBV19 and TRBJ2-1, with a weak D call TRBD2 (5 bases). V was clipped by 4 bases and J by 5 bases, with 15 bases between them. Germline CDR1 reads LNHDA; CDR2 reads SQIVND (reference sequence). The CDR3 has 15 residues.

CDR3 DNA: TGTGCCAGCAGTTTCGCCCGGACTAGCGGCTTTTACAATGAGCAGTTCTTC. The encoded protein is CASSFARTSGFYNEQFF. J is TRBJ2-1 and V is TRBV27; TRBD2 aligns across 10 bases. Trimming cost V 3 bases and J 4 bases; bases outside gene matches: 9. This CDR3 has 17 amino acids. The germline V gene encodes CDR1 MNHEY and CDR2 SMNVEV (reference sequence).

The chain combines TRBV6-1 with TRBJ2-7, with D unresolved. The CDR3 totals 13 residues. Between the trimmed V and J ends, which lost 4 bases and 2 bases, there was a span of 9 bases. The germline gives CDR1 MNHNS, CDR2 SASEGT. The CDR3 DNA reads TGTGCCAGCAGTGTTGCAGGCCCCTACGAGCAGTACTTC. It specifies CASSVAGPYEQYF.

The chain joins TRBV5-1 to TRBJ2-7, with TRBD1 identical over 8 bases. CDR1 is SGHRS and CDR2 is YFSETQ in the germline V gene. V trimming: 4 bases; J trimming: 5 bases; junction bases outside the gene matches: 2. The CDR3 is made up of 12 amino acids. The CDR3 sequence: CASSKDRDEQYF. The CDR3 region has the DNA TGCGCCAGCAGCAAGGACAGGGACGAGCAGTACTTC.

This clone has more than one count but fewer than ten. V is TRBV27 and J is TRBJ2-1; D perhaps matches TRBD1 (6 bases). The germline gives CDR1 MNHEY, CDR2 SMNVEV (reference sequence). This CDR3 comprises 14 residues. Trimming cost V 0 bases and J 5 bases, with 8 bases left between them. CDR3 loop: CASSLSRQDNEQFF. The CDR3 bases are TGTGCCAGCAGTTTATCCAGACAGGACAATGAGCAGTTCTTC.

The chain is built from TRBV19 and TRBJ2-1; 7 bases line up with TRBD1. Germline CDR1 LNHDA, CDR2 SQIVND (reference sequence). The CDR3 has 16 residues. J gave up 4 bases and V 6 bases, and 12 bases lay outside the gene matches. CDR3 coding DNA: TGTGCCAGTAGCCCGATCCGGGACAGTAGGTACAATGAGCAGTTCTTC. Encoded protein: CASSPIRDSRYNEQFF.

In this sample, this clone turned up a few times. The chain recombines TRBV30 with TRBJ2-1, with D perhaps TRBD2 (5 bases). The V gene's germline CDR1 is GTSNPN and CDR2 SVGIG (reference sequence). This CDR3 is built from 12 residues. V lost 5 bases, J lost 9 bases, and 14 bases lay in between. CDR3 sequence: CAWGLTWGEQFF. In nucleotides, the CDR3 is TGTGCCTGGGGACTCACCTGGGGTGAGCAGTTCTTC.

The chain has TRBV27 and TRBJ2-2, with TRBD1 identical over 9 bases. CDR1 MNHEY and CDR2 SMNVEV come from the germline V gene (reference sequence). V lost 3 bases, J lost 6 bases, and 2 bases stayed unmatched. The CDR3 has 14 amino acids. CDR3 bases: TGTGCCAGCAGTTTGGGACAGGGTTCCGGGGAGCTGTTTTTT. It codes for CASSLGQGSGELFF.

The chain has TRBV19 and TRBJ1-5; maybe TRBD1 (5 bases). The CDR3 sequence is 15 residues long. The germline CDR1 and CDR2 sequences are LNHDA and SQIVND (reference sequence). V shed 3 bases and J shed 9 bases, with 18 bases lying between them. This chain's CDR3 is CASSIPGGAKRPQHF. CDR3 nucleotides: TGTGCCAGTAGTATCCCGGGCGGGGCCAAGAGGCCCCAGCATTTT.

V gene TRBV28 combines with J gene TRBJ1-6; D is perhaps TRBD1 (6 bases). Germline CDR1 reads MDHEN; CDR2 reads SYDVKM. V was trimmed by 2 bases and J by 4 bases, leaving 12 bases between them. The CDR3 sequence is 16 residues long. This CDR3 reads CASSLRTGFYNSPLHF. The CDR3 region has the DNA TGTGCCAGCAGTTTAAGAACAGGGTTTTATAATTCACCCCTCCACTTT.